This T cell receptor (beta chain) was recorded in a study of blood T cell repertoires in COVID-19. On the study more broadly: The analysed material was cDNA or gDNA that came from T cells, B-cell-depleted T cells, or PBMCs.

The germline V gene has CDR1 LNHDA and CDR2 SQIVND (reference sequence). V was shortened by 9 bases and J by 3 bases, with 17 bases between the two germline ends. This CDR3 is 15 amino acids long. Produced via immunoSEQ multiplex PCR; TCRdb's table is partial and in-frame only. The sample gives hundreds of thousands of clones, roughly 80% of which show up once; 7.5% to 10% is in the top ten. Sample: peripheral blood. The chain employs TRBV19 and TRBJ1-4, with a tentative D call TRBD1 (6 bases). This TCR was recovered from a woman aged 45-59 years who had recovered from COVID-19. For the CDR3, the DNA is TGTGCCAGCTCCCCACGGGGGGCGTCTAATGAAAAACTGTTTTTT. This sequence encodes CASSPRGASNEKLFF.